What follows are 7 T cell receptor beta chains derived from one specimen sequenced in a study of blood T cell repertoires in COVID-19. Assay used: immunoSEQ multiplex PCR; TCRdb lists only in-frame clones, some missing. The data hold a few hundred thousand clones, with approximately 85% observed a single time. The material sequenced was peripheral blood. These receptors were collected from a human donor in a cohort sampled during active COVID-19.

This clone turned up a few times. The chain uses TRBV10-3 and TRBJ1-6, with 10 bases aligning to TRBD1. CDR1 and CDR2 (germline): ENHRY, SYGVKD. V shed 6 bases and J 7 bases; nucleotides not matched to a gene: 9. There are 16 residues in the CDR3. The CDR3 region has the DNA TGTGCCATCAGGGAGCAGGGGGGACAGGGGAATTCACCCCTCCACTTT. This translates into CAIREQGGQGNSPLHF.

This clone was counted a few times. V usage is TRBV12-5 and J usage is TRBJ2-1, with 7 bases fitting TRBD2. V trimming: 6 bases; J trimming: 0 bases; junction bases outside the gene matches: 5. This CDR3 is 15 amino acids long. CDR1 and CDR2 (germline): LGHNT, FRNRAP. The CDR3 DNA sequence: TGTGCTAGTGGCCCCGGGGGGACCTCCTACAATGAGCAGTTCTTC. Its protein is CASGPGGTSYNEQFF.

This clone was counted a single time. This chain connects TRBV6-5 to TRBJ1-2, with a tentative D call TRBD1 (6 bases). Trimming left V 6 bases short and J 4 bases short, with 15 bases between. The germline gives CDR1 MNHEY, CDR2 SVGAGI. CDR3 length equals 14 residues. This CDR3 is CASRLQGVGYGYTF. The CDR3 DNA reads as TGTGCCAGCAGGCTACAGGGAGTCGGCTATGGCTACACCTTC.

V is TRBV11-2 and J is TRBJ1-2; D is possibly TRBD1 (5 bases). Trimming removed 1 base at V and 6 bases at J, with 12 bases between. In germline, CDR1 is SGHAT, CDR2 FQNNGV. The CDR3 sequence is 14 residues long. Here the CDR3 reads CASSLAVQGDGYTF. As DNA, the CDR3 is TGTGCCAGCAGCTTAGCGGTTCAGGGCGATGGCTACACCTTC.

This chain links TRBV18 with TRBJ2-1, with 7 bases identical to TRBD1. Germline CDR1 KGHSH, CDR2 LQKENI. CDR3 length: 13 amino acids. J was trimmed by 8 bases and V by 4 bases; bases with no gene match: 5. CDR3: CASSLTQGDEQFF. CDR3 bases: TGTGCCAGCTCACTTACTCAGGGGGATGAGCAGTTCTTC.

This chain joins TRBV4-1 and TRBJ1-2; D is ambiguous. The V and J ends lost 4 bases and 3 bases respectively, with 9 bases between them. Germline V lookup: CDR1 MGHRA, CDR2 YSYEKL. The CDR3 covers 13 residues. The CDR3 region is CASSPGEYYGYTF. DNA for the CDR3: TGCGCCAGCAGCCCCGGGGAGTACTATGGCTACACCTTC.

The V gene is TRBV30, the J gene TRBJ1-2, with D tentatively TRBD1 (6 bases). Germline V gene data show CDR1 as GTSNPN and CDR2 as SVGIG (reference sequence). The CDR3 loop spans 14 amino acids. V lost 8 bases, J lost 3 bases, and 19 bases lay in between. This CDR3 reads CALSYGQTHYGYTF. In DNA, the CDR3 is TGTGCCCTTTCTTATGGACAGACACACTATGGCTACACCTTC.